The rows below give T cell receptor beta chains drawn from one sample of a study of Ad26.COV2.S vaccination and SARS-CoV-2 variants. Assay: immunoSEQ multiplex PCR; the TCRdb copy retains only in-frame clones and omits some. The sample contains 350,000 to 450,000 clones, around 83% of which appear only once. The sequenced sample was peripheral blood, obtained in a trial of Ad26.COV2.S vaccine versus placebo. These receptors were obtained from a person aged 18-65 years who received the Ad26.COV2.S COVID-19 vaccine or a placebo. CDR3s include the opening cysteine and the closing phenylalanine or tryptophan. A D gene is named only where the DNA matches it firmly. For some rows the clone size is stated as once, few or many, or as a class when expanded; others skip it.

>TRBJ2-5|NA|TRBV3-1/TRBV3-2|once
TGTGCCAGCAGCCAAGATTTAAAGACCCAGTACTTC
CASSQDLKTQYF
>TRBJ2-7|NA|TRBV5-1|few
TGCGCCAGCAGCTTGGCGTCCGGAGGACACGAGCAGTACTTC
CASSLASGGHEQYF
>TRBJ1-1|NA|TRBV6-6|NA
TGTGCCAGCAGCTTAGATTCTGAAGCTTTCTTT
CASSLDSEAFF
>TRBJ2-7|TRBD1|TRBV27|many
TGTGCCAGCAGTCTCGGGACAGGGGTTTCTCACGAGCAGTACTTC
CASSLGTGVSHEQYF
>TRBJ2-3|TRBD2|TRBV30|NA
TGTGCCTGGAGTCTAGCGGGAACAGATACGCAGTATTTT
CAWSLAGTDTQYF
>TRBJ2-3|TRBD2|TRBV5-1|NA
TGCGCCAGCAGCTTGCGTAGCGGGGGGACCGGAACAGATACGCAGTATTTT
CASSLRSGGTGTDTQYF
>TRBJ2-7|TRBD1|TRBV25-1|NA
TGTGCCAGCGGGGGACAGACTTCCCACGAGCAGTACTTC
CASGGQTSHEQYF
>TRBJ2-7|NA|TRBV19|NA
TGTGCCAGTAGCAGCCCGGACCGGGGCACCTACGAGCAGTACTTC
CASSSPDRGTYEQYF
>TRBJ1-1|NA|TRBV27|NA
TGTGCCAGCAGTGCCTACAGGGCCGGGGACACTGAAGCTTTCTTT
CASSAYRAGDTEAFF
>TRBJ1-5|NA|TRBV7-5|NA
TGTGCCAGAAGCCTAAGACAGGGGTCGGGTCAGCCCCAGCATTTT
CARSLRQGSGQPQHF
>TRBJ2-4|TRBD2|TRBV6-5|NA
TGTGCCAGCAGTTACAAGCGGGGGGTGGCCAAAAACATTCAGTACTTC
CASSYKRGVAKNIQYF
>TRBJ1-2|NA|TRBV10-3|NA
TGTGCCATCAGTGAGCCAGAGAAACAGGGTCCGGATGGCTACACCTTC
CAISEPEKQGPDGYTF
>TRBJ2-7|NA|TRBV19|NA
TGTGCCAGTAGTATAGTAGGACAAGGGACCTACGAGCAGTACTTC
CASSIVGQGTYEQYF
>TRBJ1-4|TRBD1|TRBV5-1|NA
TGCGCCAGCAGCTTCGGACAGGGTAATGAAAAACTGTTTTTT
CASSFGQGNEKLFF
>TRBJ2-6|TRBD1|TRBV3-1/TRBV3-2|NA
TGTGCCAGCAGCCTGGGGACAGGAAGCTCTGGGGCCAACGTCCTGACTTTC
CASSLGTGSSGANVLTF
>TRBJ2-2|NA|TRBV6-5|NA
TGTGCCAGCAGTTCCAGTGTTAGCGAGGGCACCGGGGAGCTGTTTTTT
CASSSSVSEGTGELFF
>TRBJ1-2|NA|TRBV9|NA
TGTGCCAGCAGCGTAGTGAGTAACTATGGCTACACCTTC
CASSVVSNYGYTF
>TRBJ1-1|TRBD1|TRBV9|once
TGTGCCAGCAGCGTAGGGCGGGGGGACAGCGACACTGAAGCTTTCTTT
CASSVGRGDSDTEAFF
>TRBJ1-2|TRBD1|TRBV4-3|NA
TGCGCCAGCAGCCCCGGGACAGGGAATGAGGGCTACACCTTC
CASSPGTGNEGYTF
>TRBJ1-1|NA|TRBV30|NA
TGTGCCTGGAGCCCCCCCGGGACAAGGACTTTCTTT
CAWSPPGTRTFF
>TRBJ2-2|TRBD2|TRBV6-2/TRBV6-3|NA
TGTGCCAGCAGTAAACTAGCGGGAGATGTTACCGGGGAGCTGTTTTTT
CASSKLAGDVTGELFF
>TRBJ2-7|NA|TRBV5-4|once
TGTGCCAGCAGCCCGGCAGGGAGGACCTACGAGCAGTACTTC
CASSPAGRTYEQYF
>TRBJ1-1|TRBD1|TRBV4-3|NA
TGCGCCAGCAGCCAACCCGGACAGGGGGTCGCTGAAGCTTTCTTT
CASSQPGQGVAEAFF
>TRBJ2-7|TRBD1|TRBV6-5|NA
TGTGCCAGCAGGGGACAGGGGAGAACCAAATACGAGCAGTACTTC
CASRGQGRTKYEQYF
>TRBJ1-1|NA|TRBV11-2|NA
TGTGCCAGCAGCCCCCAGAGGGGCACTGAAGCTTTCTTT
CASSPQRGTEAFF
>TRBJ2-7|TRBD1|TRBV5-8|NA
TGTGCCAGCAGATCGGACAGGGGGCTCCACGAGCAGTACTTC
CASRSDRGLHEQYF
>TRBJ2-2|TRBD2|TRBV4-3|NA
TGCGCCAGCAGCCAAGATCGCGGGAGCGCCGGGGAGCTGTTTTTT
CASSQDRGSAGELFF
>TRBJ2-1|NA|TRBV25-1|NA
TGTGCCAGCAGTGAAGCCAGGGTCTACAATGAGCAGTTCTTC
CASSEARVYNEQFF
>TRBJ1-5|NA|TRBV19|few
TGTGCCAGTAGCTATGTCTTCCCCGGGAAGCAGAATCAGCCCCAGCATTTT
CASSYVFPGKQNQPQHF
>TRBJ2-3|NA|TRBV10-3|NA
TGTGCCATCAGTGAGTCCCCAGGAGGCCCAGATACGCAGTATTTT
CAISESPGGPDTQYF
>TRBJ2-7|NA|TRBV6-1|NA
TGTGCCAGCAGTTATATGGGGGAGCAGTACTTC
CASSYMGEQYF
>TRBJ1-4|TRBD1|TRBV18|NA
TGTGCCAGCTCCTTAATCCGGGACAGGGGCCATATTAATGAAAAACTGTTTTTT
CASSLIRDRGHINEKLFF
>TRBJ2-2|TRBD1|TRBV25-1|NA
TGTGCCAGCACAGAAGCCGGGACAGGGTTCACCGGGGAGCTGTTTTTT
CASTEAGTGFTGELFF
>TRBJ2-7|TRBD1|TRBV5-4|NA
TGTGCCAGCGCCGGGACAGCTGACAAGCAGTACTTC
CASAGTADKQYF
>TRBJ2-3|NA|TRBV13|NA
TGTGCCAGCAGCTTAGGCTACCGGGGGACTAGCACAGATACGCAGTATTTT
CASSLGYRGTSTDTQYF
>TRBJ1-6|NA|TRBV12-3/TRBV12-4|NA
TGTGCCAGCACCTTGTTCGGTAATTCACCCCTCCACTTT
CASTLFGNSPLHF
>TRBJ2-5|NA|TRBV9|NA
TGTGCCAGCAGCGTAGGACCCGATCTCAGACAAGAGACCCAGTACTTC
CASSVGPDLRQETQYF
>TRBJ1-6|TRBD1|TRBV3-1/TRBV3-2|NA
TGTGCCAGCAGCCGACGTCTTTCCGGGACAGCGAATTCACCCCTCCACTTT
CASSRRLSGTANSPLHF
>TRBJ2-1|NA|TRBV6-2/TRBV6-3|NA
TGTGCCAGCAGCCACAGGTCGACGTCGGAGTTCTTC
CASSHRSTSEFF
>TRBJ2-5|NA|TRBV9|NA
TGTGCCAGCAGCGTAGTGACAGAACAAGAGACCCAGTACTTC
CASSVVTEQETQYF
>TRBJ1-5|NA|TRBV10-3|NA
TGTGCCATCAGTGAGTTCGGCAACAATCAGCCCCAGCATTTT
CAISEFGNNQPQHF
>TRBJ2-7|TRBD2|TRBV5-1|NA
TGCGCCAGCAGCTTGGCTAGCGGGACCTACGAGCAGTACTTC
CASSLASGTYEQYF
>TRBJ1-3|NA|TRBV18|NA
TGTGCCAGCTCAAGACGTCGGACAGTTTCTGGAAACACCATATATTTT
CASSRRRTVSGNTIYF
>TRBJ2-7|NA|TRBV10-3|NA
TGTGCCATCAGTGAGTGGGCAGGTTTCTACGAGCAGTACTTC
CAISEWAGFYEQYF
>TRBJ2-2|NA|TRBV10-3|NA
TGTGCCATCAGTGATAGACATGCGAACACCGGGGAGCTGTTTTTT
CAISDRHANTGELFF
>TRBJ2-3|TRBD2|TRBV6-2/TRBV6-3|few
TGTGCCAGCAGTTTCCTAGCGGGGGGCATCACAGATACGCAGTATTTT
CASSFLAGGITDTQYF
>TRBJ1-1|NA|TRBV12-3/TRBV12-4|NA
TGTGCCAGCAGTTTCGATTACAACACTGAAGCTTTCTTT
CASSFDYNTEAFF
>TRBJ2-7|NA|TRBV24-1|NA
TGTGCCACCAGTGATGTAACCGCTTACGAGCAGTACTTC
CATSDVTAYEQYF
>TRBJ2-3|TRBD1|TRBV24-1|NA
TGTGCCACCAGTGCGACAGGGAGCACAGATACGCAGTATTTT
CATSATGSTDTQYF
>TRBJ2-6|NA|TRBV7-9|NA
TGTGCCAGCAGCTTACAAGTCTTCGCTGGGGCCAACGTCCTGACTTTC
CASSLQVFAGANVLTF
>TRBJ1-2|TRBD1|TRBV5-1|NA
TGCGCCAGCAGCAGGACAGGGGATTCCGACTATGGCTACACCTTC
CASSRTGDSDYGYTF
>TRBJ2-7|TRBD2|TRBV18|NA
TGTGCCAGCCAGACTAGCCCAAGCTCCTACGAGCAGTACTTC
CASQTSPSSYEQYF
>TRBJ1-2|NA|TRBV7-8|NA
TGTGCCAGCAGCCCCAGGGGATGGGATGGCTACACCTTC
CASSPRGWDGYTF
>TRBJ2-6|NA|TRBV11-2|NA
TGTGCCAGCAGCTTAAGGAGGGGGAGGAATTTC
CASSLRRGRNF
>TRBJ1-1|NA|TRBV7-2|NA
TGTGCCAGCAGCCTACAGGGGAACACTGAAGCTTTCTTT
CASSLQGNTEAFF
>TRBJ1-5|TRBD1|TRBV9|NA
TGTGCCAGCAGCGCCGGGACAGGGGTGGGACAGCCCCAGCATTTT
CASSAGTGVGQPQHF
>TRBJ2-2|NA|TRBV11-3|NA
TGTGCCAGCAGCCCCACTGCGTTGGCCGGGGAGCTGTTTTTT
CASSPTALAGELFF
>TRBJ2-5|TRBD2|TRBV10-3|NA
TGTGCCATCGGGCGGGAGGGACAAGAGACCCAGTACTTC
CAIGREGQETQYF
>TRBJ2-1|NA|TRBV7-6|NA
TGTGCCAGCAGCGCGACACGGGTGGGGAATGAGCAGTTCTTC
CASSATRVGNEQFF